The rows below give T cell receptor beta chains drawn from one sample of a study of Ad26.COV2.S vaccination and SARS-CoV-2 variants. Measured with immunoSEQ multiplex PCR; TCRdb has only the in-frame clones, and not every one. The sample consists of fewer than 800,000 clones, 80% to 90% of them appearing once. The sample in question was peripheral blood, obtained in a trial of Ad26.COV2.S vaccine versus placebo. The source is a person aged 18 to 65 who received the Ad26.COV2.S COVID-19 vaccine or a placebo. Each CDR3 is given with its conserved first and last residue. A D gene is named only where the DNA matches it firmly. Some rows have no size entry. The others give once, few or many, or a class for an expanded clone.

j_call | clone_size | v_call | d_call | cdr3_aa | cdr3_nt
TRBJ2-5 | NA | TRBV28 | TRBD2 | CASSPPVTSGRKETQYF | TGTGCCAGCAGCCCCCCCGTTACTAGCGGGAGGAAAGAGACCCAGTACTTC
TRBJ1-1 | NA | TRBV6-5 | NA | CASSSQPNTEAFF | TGTGCCAGCAGTTCTCAACCGAACACTGAAGCTTTCTTT
TRBJ2-7 | NA | TRBV10-3 | NA | CAISEPPYEQYF | TGTGCCATCAGTGAGCCCCCCTACGAGCAGTACTTC
TRBJ1-3 | NA | TRBV19 | NA | CASSGETAIHTIYF | TGTGCCAGCAGTGGAGAGACTGCGATACACACCATATATTTT
TRBJ1-4 | NA | TRBV18 | NA | CASSPPGPQKLFF | TGTGCCAGCTCACCACCTGGGCCTCAAAAACTGTTTTTT
TRBJ2-3 | NA | TRBV7-9 | NA | CASSRGPDTQYF | TGTGCCAGCAGCCGGGGACCAGATACGCAGTATTTT
TRBJ2-1 | NA | TRBV19 | NA | CASSIAAQSYNEQFF | TGTGCCAGTAGTATCGCGGCCCAATCCTACAATGAGCAGTTCTTC
TRBJ2-7 | NA | TRBV7-9 | NA | CASSHPPPYEQYF | TGTGCCAGCAGTCACCCCCCGCCCTACGAGCAGTACTTC
TRBJ2-1 | NA | TRBV6-1 | TRBD2 | CASSAGTSGRFYNEQFF | TGTGCCAGCAGTGCCGGGACTAGCGGGAGATTTTACAATGAGCAGTTCTTC
TRBJ2-5 | NA | TRBV6-6 | TRBD1 | CASRPPRTGTMETQYF | TGTGCCAGCAGGCCCCCCAGGACAGGCACCATGGAGACCCAGTACTTC
TRBJ2-2 | NA | TRBV3-1/TRBV3-2 | TRBD2 | CASSQDGGGTGELFF | TGTGCCAGCAGCCAAGACGGCGGGGGCACCGGGGAGCTGTTTTTT
TRBJ2-1 | few | TRBV10-3 | TRBD2 | CATKKGVGLVGEQFF | TGTGCCACAAAGAAGGGAGTCGGACTAGTTGGTGAGCAGTTCTTC
TRBJ1-5 | NA | TRBV19 | NA | CASSGRLQPQHF | TGTGCCAGTAGTGGCAGATTGCAGCCCCAGCATTTT
TRBJ2-7 | NA | TRBV5-1 | NA | CASSPSWEYEQYF | TGCGCCAGCAGCCCTAGTTGGGAGTACGAGCAGTACTTC
TRBJ2-1 | NA | TRBV7-2 | TRBD2 | CASSPREGPYNEQFF | TGTGCCAGCAGCCCGCGGGAGGGCCCCTACAATGAGCAGTTCTTC
TRBJ2-1 | NA | TRBV7-8 | TRBD2 | CASSFLADTYNEQFF | TGTGCCAGCAGCTTCCTAGCGGACACCTACAATGAGCAGTTCTTC
TRBJ2-1 | once | TRBV10-1 | NA | CASRLDICYNEQFF | TGCGCCAGCAGACTTGACATCTGCTACAATGAGCAGTTCTTC
TRBJ1-6 | NA | TRBV7-9 | TRBD1 | CASSSGQHNSPLHF | TGTGCCAGCAGCTCGGGACAGCATAATTCACCCCTCCACTTT
TRBJ2-2 | once | TRBV5-1 | NA | CASSSQGVDTGELFF | TGCGCCAGCAGCTCTCAGGGTGTTGACACCGGGGAGCTGTTTTTT
TRBJ1-2 | NA | TRBV15 | TRBD1 | CATSSRDRVDGYTF | TGTGCCACCAGCAGTCGGGACAGGGTGGATGGCTACACCTTC
TRBJ1-2 | NA | TRBV7-9 | NA | CALTWGRFNYGYTF | TGTGCCTTAACTTGGGGGCGCTTTAACTATGGCTACACCTTC
TRBJ2-7 | NA | TRBV19 | NA | CASSIEGRSSYEQYF | TGTGCCAGTAGTATAGAAGGCCGGAGCTCCTACGAGCAGTACTTC
TRBJ2-7 | NA | TRBV1 | NA | CTSSRTTLARDDYEQYF | TGCACCAGCAGCCGGACAACTCTAGCGAGGGATGACTACGAGCAGTACTTC
TRBJ2-5 | few | TRBV5-4 | TRBD1 | CASSLKGASLSPQYF | TGTGCCAGCAGCTTGAAGGGGGCTTCATTATCTCCCCAGTACTTC
TRBJ2-7 | once | TRBV6-1 | TRBD2 | CASSEFSGGRLSSYEQYF | TGTGCCAGCAGTGAATTCAGCGGGGGACGCCTAAGCTCCTACGAGCAGTACTTC
TRBJ1-3 | NA | TRBV14 | NA | CASSQVAGGSGNTIYF | TGTGCCAGCAGCCAAGTAGCGGGAGGCTCTGGAAACACCATATATTTT
TRBJ2-7 | NA | TRBV11-2 | TRBD2 | CASSLSDSGTYEQYF | TGTGCCAGCAGCTTAAGTGATAGCGGGACCTACGAGCAGTACTTC
TRBJ1-5 | NA | TRBV18 | NA | CASSPGYSNQPQHF | TGTGCCAGCTCCCCGGGATATAGCAATCAGCCCCAGCATTTT
TRBJ2-3 | NA | TRBV6-5 | NA | CASSLMAGLTDTQYF | TGTGCCAGTTCGCTAATGGCGGGACTCACAGATACGCAGTATTTT
TRBJ2-7 | NA | TRBV5-4 | TRBD2 | CASSSGTSGSLYEQYF | TGTGCCAGCAGCTCCGGGACTAGCGGGAGTCTTTACGAGCAGTACTTC
TRBJ2-2 | NA | TRBV5-1 | TRBD2 | CASSSGTSGGAHTGELFF | TGCGCCAGCAGCTCCGGGACTAGCGGGGGGGCCCACACCGGGGAGCTGTTTTTT
TRBJ1-2 | NA | TRBV24-1 | TRBD1 | CATRTWTGSFPLVGGYTF | TGTGCCACCCGTACCTGGACAGGGTCTTTTCCTTTAGTGGGTGGCTACACCTTC